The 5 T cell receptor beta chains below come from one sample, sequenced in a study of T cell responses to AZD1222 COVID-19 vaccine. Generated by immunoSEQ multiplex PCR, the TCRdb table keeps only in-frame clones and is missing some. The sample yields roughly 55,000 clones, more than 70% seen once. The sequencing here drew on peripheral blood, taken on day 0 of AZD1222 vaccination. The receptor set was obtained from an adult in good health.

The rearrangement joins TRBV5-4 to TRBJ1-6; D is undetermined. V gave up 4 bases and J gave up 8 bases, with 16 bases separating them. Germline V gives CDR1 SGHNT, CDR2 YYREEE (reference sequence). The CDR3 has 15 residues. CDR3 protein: CASSAIGILDSPLHF. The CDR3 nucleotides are TGTGCCAGCAGCGCAATCGGGATTCTTGATTCACCCCTCCACTTT.

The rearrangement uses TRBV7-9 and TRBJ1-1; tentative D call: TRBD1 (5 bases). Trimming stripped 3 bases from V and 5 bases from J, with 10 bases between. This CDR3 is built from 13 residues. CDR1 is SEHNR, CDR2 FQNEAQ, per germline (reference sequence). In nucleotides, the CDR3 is TGTGCCAGCAGCTTTTTTTCAGGGACTGAAGCTTTCTTT. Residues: CASSFFSGTEAFF.

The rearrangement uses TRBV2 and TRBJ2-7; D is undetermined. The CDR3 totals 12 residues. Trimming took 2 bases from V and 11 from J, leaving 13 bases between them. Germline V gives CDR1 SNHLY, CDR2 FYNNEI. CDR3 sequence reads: CASSERQTAKYF. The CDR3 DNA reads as TGTGCCAGCAGTGAACGTCAGACGGCCAAGTACTTC.

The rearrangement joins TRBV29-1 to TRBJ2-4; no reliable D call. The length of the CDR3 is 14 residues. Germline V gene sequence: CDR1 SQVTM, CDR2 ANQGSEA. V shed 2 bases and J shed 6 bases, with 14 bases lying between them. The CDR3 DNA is TGCAGCGTTGAATGGCCCTTGGAGAGAAACATTCAGTACTTC. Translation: CSVEWPLERNIQYF.

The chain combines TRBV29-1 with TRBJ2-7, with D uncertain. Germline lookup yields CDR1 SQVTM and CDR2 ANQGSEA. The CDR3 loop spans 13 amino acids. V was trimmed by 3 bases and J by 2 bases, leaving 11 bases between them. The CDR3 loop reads CSVENTDAYEQYF. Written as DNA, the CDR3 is TGCAGCGTTGAGAATACCGACGCCTACGAGCAGTACTTC.